The clone carrying this TCR beta chain was detected ten times or more. This sample is part of a study of Graves' ophthalmopathy and Graves' hyperthyroidism. Amplified material comprised TCR beta CDR3 regions derived from RNA transcripts. RT-PCR in the first round used HTBI primers; a second-round multiplex PCR followed. TCRdb used MiXCR to reprocess the multiplex PCR reads, holding one entry per CDR3 protein. This table holds fewer than 350,000 distinct CDR3 sequences, 15% to 20% found once. The CDR3 is made up of 15 amino acids. After removal of 5 bases from V and 4 bases from J, the junction contained 6 bases not matched to a gene.

This receptor was taken from an adult man with Graves' ophthalmopathy. Sequenced: peripheral blood. This chain uses TRBV12-3 or TRBV12-4 with TRBJ2-2, with 8 bases matching TRBD1. The CDR3 coding sequence is TGTGCCAGCAGTATTCGACAGGGGATCACCGGGGAGCTGTTTTTT. This sequence encodes CASSIRQGITGELFF.